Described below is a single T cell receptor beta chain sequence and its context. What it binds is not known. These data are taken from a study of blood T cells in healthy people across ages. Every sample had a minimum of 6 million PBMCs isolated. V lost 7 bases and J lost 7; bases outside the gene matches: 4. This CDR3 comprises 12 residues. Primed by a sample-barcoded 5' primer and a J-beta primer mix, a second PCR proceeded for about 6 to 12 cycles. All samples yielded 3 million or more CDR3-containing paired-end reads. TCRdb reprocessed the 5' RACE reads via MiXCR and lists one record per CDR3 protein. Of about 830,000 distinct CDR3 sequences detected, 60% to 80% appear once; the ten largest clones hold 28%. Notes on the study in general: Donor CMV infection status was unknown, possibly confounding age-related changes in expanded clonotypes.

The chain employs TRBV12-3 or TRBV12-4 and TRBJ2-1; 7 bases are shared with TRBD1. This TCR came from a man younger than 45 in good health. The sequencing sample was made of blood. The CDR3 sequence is CASTLQGNEQFF. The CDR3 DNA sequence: TGTGCCAGCACCCTACAGGGGAATGAGCAGTTCTTC.